This entry is about one T cell receptor beta chain. It lacks a known antigen. Per-base quality was not reported, and no clone a single base away is much larger than it. This record belongs to a study of long-term antiretroviral therapy in people with HIV (dated by TCRdb to 2021 to 2024). Study-wide context: The earliest samples were collected roughly a decade before the 2015 WHO recommendation for immediate ART, at a time when ART was usually postponed until CD4 counts fell. This retrospective serial study examined whether starting ART and sustained HIV suppression were associated with changes in the composition and diversity of the TRB repertoire in peripheral blood. From fewer than 35 adults with confirmed HIV infection, the cohort provided around 180 cryopreserved PBMC samples, gathered serially across a mean of around six years (range 1-12). Of the 30 participants with HIV, ten to eleven were female. No cross-contamination during QIAcube processing was seen in test extractions of a monoclonal T-cell line run alongside 25 to 35 polyclonal samples. Overall study results and their limits: The samples span the years 2004 to 2017, and the ART regimens used at that time may not be as effective as current regimens. The repertoire was dominated across all time points by expanded TRB clones identified before ART initiation, although this dominance was seen to fluctuate and to decrease in many PLHIV after ART. Because pre-ART samples had limited cell numbers, profiling was done on unsorted PBMC rather than on sorted CD4+ and CD8+ T cells. No data were available on ART adherence, viral resistance or therapy changes, limiting inferences about post-ART repertoire changes. Narrower CDR3 length ranges were observed in HIV repertoires than in controls, and an antigen-experienced repertoire with only a slight naive shift after ART was suggested by the network structure. ART initiation was associated with a significant increase in TRB diversity, but diversity stayed significantly below transplant donor controls even after long-term ART. Limited PBMC availability meant only the TCR beta chain was sequenced, without alpha chain pairing.

In the germline V gene, CDR1 corresponds to MNHNS and CDR2 to SASEGT. The junction carries 12 bases between V and J, which are trimmed by 6 bases and 0 bases respectively. Taken from cysteine to phenylalanine, the CDR3 has 14 residues. The sequence is cut down to CDR3 DNA, 42 bases in frame from base 1. The immunoSEQ hsTCRB v3.0 assay was used at survey level resolution for TRB variable region sequencing. TRB sequencing targeted a depth of about 40,000-55,000 T-cell genomes per sample. An Illumina MiSeq with a v3 150-cycle kit was used to sequence the pooled TRB libraries. In the paper's pipeline: Repertoire analysis was run in R within a reproducible Nextflow workflow that covered QC, data transformation and analysis. LymphoSeq2, an R package for AIRR-Seq data exploration, was used to implement custom analyses. After excluding a few samples that yielded fewer than 5000 total TRB sequences, 150 to 200 HIV repertoires remained for analysis. Of the roughly 190 retained HIV repertoires, almost 60 were collected before and around 130 after ART initiation. Repertoires were downsampled to 5000 TRB nucleotide sequences, and summary statistics were averaged over 100 downsampling iterations. Only TRB sequences with CDR3 regions of at least seven amino acids were retained for analysis. Diversity was measured with a Shannon entropy-derived clonality score and the Gini coefficient. In repertoire networks, the top 5000 CDR3 amino acid sequences were linked whenever an edit distance of one separated two sequences. For TRB CDR3 amino acid sequences, antigen specificity groups and MHC restriction were predicted with GLIPH2. To flag known CMV, EBV, HIV or tissue antigen associations, CDR3 amino acid sequences were matched against VDJdb and McPAS-TCR. Pre-ART, post-ART and control groups were compared with Wilcoxon signed-rank tests and Holm-Bonferroni correction. The table comes from immuneACCESS by way of TCRdb, which keeps in-frame sequences with V and J called. Part of the clones is missing from these tables; in studies checked, under half for an unresolved V gene and the rest for unknown reasons. That table furnishes V, J and clone size, whereas the DNA furnished D and trimming. Present in this sample are over 9,500 clones, over 70% of which were seen just once. Just over 20% of the sample goes to the ten largest clones.

Participants were included only if at least one PBMC sample before ART initiation and at least two post-ART samples were available. Every participant with HIV received treatment in the United States of America. Before DNA extraction, cryopreserved samples of roughly 0.95-10 million PBMC were thawed and washed. At the time of the earliest PBMC sample, participants with HIV were aged between roughly 20 and 60 years. PBMC samples from each participant spanned 1-4 timepoints before ART initiation and 2-8 timepoints after ART initiation, with a median of 7 samples. For every participant, serial HIV viral load, CD4+ T-cell count, ART history and demographic data were obtained. Genomic DNA was extracted from unsorted PBMC with a Qiagen kit on a QIAcube, with processing performed in batches of 12 samples.

This receptor was taken from a man in his forties with HIV. The sample in question was unsorted PBMCs, obtained 1.8 years before starting antiretroviral therapy. In this chain, TRBV6-1 is recombined with TRBJ2-7, and possibly TRBD2, on 5 matching bases. In nucleotides, the sequence is TGTGCCAGCAGGCGGACGGGGAGCTCCTACGAGCAGTACTTC. Its amino acids are CASRRTGSSYEQYF.